This T cell receptor beta chain was documented in a study of somatic mutations in cytotoxic T cells in rheumatoid arthritis (dated by TCRdb to the late 2010s). Background for the entire study: Peripheral blood (just under 31 ml EDTA) was collected from patients immediately after diagnosis and before any treatment began. Patient and control groups had essentially identical median ages. In newly diagnosed rheumatoid arthritis without treatment, the study examined if expanded CD8+ T-cell clones harbor somatic mutations, relying on TCRB deep sequencing to characterize clonality. Sorted V beta1+ cells also underwent TCRB sequencing, and some V beta antibody-stained T-cell populations were flow-sorted at nearly 100% purity on a FACSAria II or Sony SH800. TCRB deep sequencing was performed for approximately 61 rheumatoid arthritis patients and some 19 healthy controls. Points the paper makes about the study in general: It was unknown which antigens the expanded CD8+ clones targeted, and their absence from virus-specific databases did not exclude viral specificity. CD8+ T-cell clonality did not differ significantly between rheumatoid arthritis patients and age-matched healthy controls. Several identical CD8+ TCRB sequences were found in both blood and synovial fluid, and in about an eighth of the roughly 60 patients the largest CD8+ clone exceeded 20% of CD8+ cells. The slight underrepresentation of TRBV07 in patients was not corrected for multiple comparisons. Healthy controls showed no age-related increase in CD8+ clonality, whereas patients did (Spearman r ~ 0.49).

The CDR3, cysteine through phenylalanine, is 17 amino acids long. Only the CDR3 part of the read is kept: 51 bases, read in frame from the first base. V drops 4 bases and J drops 0 bases, leaving 16 bases in between. CDR1 is given as MNHEY and CDR2 as SMNVEV, both from the germline V gene (reference sequence). The immunoSEQ assay was applied to genomic DNA for TCRB CDR3 sequencing. Processing in the source paper ran as follows. When patient CD8+ clones exceeding 1% were checked against published virus-specific TCRB sequences, only a few matched. Analyses were restricted to productive TCRB rearrangements. Defining a clone by its unique TCRB CDR3 sequence, the study calculated clonality as a productive clonality index derived from Shannon entropy. Repertoire overlap for a pair of samples was computed from each clone's template counts relative to total templates per sample. A correlation with a Spearman r of approximately 0.58 was found between V-gene usage by flow cytometry and V-gene usage by TCRB sequencing. Here the immuneACCESS table is served through TCRdb, limited to in-frame sequences with V and J called. Missing clones are a known gap in these copies; in checked studies unresolved V genes cover under half, and the rest lacks a known reason. V, J and clone size reflect that table, while D and trimming were determined from the DNA. Recorded for this sample are some 14,000 clones; around 70% of them occurred a single time. The ten largest make up 25% to 30% of the sample.

Positive magnetic bead selection on an AutoMACS was used to isolate CD4+ and CD8+ cells, with flow cytometry used to check purity. A TCR V beta antibody panel was used in flow cytometry to screen first for clonal expansions, which were then characterized by TCRB deep sequencing of sorted CD8+ fractions. Ficoll-Paque PLUS density gradient separation was used to isolate peripheral blood mononuclear cells. DNA was extracted from CD4-enriched, CD8-enriched or PBMC samples with Nucleospin Tissue or Tissue XS kits and quantified with a Qubit 2.0 fluorometer. Of note for this clone: Its antigen is unknown. No base quality information exists; no much larger clone differs at one position.

The sequence is built from TRBV27 and TRBJ2-1; the D gene lacks a confident call. This clonotype was obtained from an adult with rheumatoid arthritis. The material sequenced was CD8+ T cells sorted from blood. The nucleotide sequence is given as TGTGCCAGCAGTTACTCCTTTTGGCCTTCCTCCTACAATGAGCAGTTCTTC. This yields the protein CASSYSFWPSSYNEQFF.